This T cell receptor beta chain derives from a study of Graves' ophthalmopathy and Graves' hyperthyroidism. The CDR3 consists of 13 residues. Germline CDR1 is KGHDR and CDR2 is SFDVKD. V lost 4 bases and J 5 bases, leaving 10 bases between the germline ends. Scientists amplified the TCR beta CDR3 regions from RNA transcripts. RT-PCR was first run with HTBI primers, then multiplex PCR in a second round. Via MiXCR, TCRdb re-called the multiplex PCR reads, giving one row per CDR3 protein. The data contain over 500,000 distinct CDR3 sequences, 20% to 25% of them singletons. This clonotype was seen ten or more times.

The specimen sequenced was peripheral blood. This sequence was found in a woman aged 18-29 years with stable Graves' hyperthyroidism. Some clones in this sample may be carry-over from other donors' samples. This sequence joins TRBV24-1 and TRBJ1-1; D is undetermined. This CDR3 reads CATSDHESTEAFF. The CDR3 DNA reads TGTGCCACCAGTGACCATGAATCGACTGAAGCTTTCTTT.